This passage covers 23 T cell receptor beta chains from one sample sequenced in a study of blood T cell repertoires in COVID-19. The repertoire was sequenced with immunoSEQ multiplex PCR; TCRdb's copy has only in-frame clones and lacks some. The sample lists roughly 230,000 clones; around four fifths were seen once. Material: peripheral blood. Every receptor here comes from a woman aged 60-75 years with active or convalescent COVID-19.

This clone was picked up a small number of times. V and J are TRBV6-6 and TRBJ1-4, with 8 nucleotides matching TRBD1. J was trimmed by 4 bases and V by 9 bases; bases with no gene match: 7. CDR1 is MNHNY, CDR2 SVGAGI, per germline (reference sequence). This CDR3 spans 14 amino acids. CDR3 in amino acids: CASNRDRGNEKLFF. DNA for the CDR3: TGTGCCAGTAACCGAGACAGGGGTAATGAAAAACTGTTTTTT.

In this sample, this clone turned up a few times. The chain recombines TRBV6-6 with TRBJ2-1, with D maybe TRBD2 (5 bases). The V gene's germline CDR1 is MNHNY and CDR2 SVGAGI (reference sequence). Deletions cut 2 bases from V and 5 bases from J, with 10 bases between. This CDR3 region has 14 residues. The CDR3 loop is CASSYSGLNNEQFF. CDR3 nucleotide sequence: TGTGCCAGCAGTTACAGCGGACTTAACAATGAGCAGTTCTTC.

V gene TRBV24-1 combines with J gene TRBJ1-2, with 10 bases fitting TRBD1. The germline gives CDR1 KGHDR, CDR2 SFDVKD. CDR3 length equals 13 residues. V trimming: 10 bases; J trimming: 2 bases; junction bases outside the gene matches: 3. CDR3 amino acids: CATGQGGNYGYTF. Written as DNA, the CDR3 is TGTGCCACAGGACAGGGGGGAAACTATGGCTACACCTTC.

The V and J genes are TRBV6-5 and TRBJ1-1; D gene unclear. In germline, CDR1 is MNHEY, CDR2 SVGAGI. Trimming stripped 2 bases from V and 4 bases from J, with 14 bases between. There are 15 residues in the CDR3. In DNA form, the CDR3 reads TGTGCCAGCAGTTACGGCATGGCATCTCCCACTGAAGCTTTCTTT. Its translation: CASSYGMASPTEAFF.

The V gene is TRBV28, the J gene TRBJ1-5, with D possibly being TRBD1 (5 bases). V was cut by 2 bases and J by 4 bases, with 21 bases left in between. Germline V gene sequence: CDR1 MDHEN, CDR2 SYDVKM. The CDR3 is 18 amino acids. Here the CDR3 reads CASSLKSLGFGGNQPQHF. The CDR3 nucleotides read TGTGCCAGCAGTTTAAAATCATTAGGTTTCGGGGGGAATCAGCCCCAGCATTTT.

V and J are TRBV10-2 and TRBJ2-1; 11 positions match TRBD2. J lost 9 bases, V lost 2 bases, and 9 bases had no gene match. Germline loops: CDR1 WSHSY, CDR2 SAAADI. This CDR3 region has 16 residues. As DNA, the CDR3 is TGCGCCAGCAGTGAGGGTAGCGGGGGGGCTCTTTCTGAGCAGTTCTTC. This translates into CASSEGSGGALSEQFF.

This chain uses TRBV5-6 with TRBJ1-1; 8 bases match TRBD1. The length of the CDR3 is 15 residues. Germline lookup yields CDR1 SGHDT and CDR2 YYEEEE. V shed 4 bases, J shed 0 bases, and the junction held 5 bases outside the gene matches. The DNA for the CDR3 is TGTGCCAGCAGCCCGGGGACAGGAGTGAACACTGAAGCTTTCTTT. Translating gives CASSPGTGVNTEAFF.

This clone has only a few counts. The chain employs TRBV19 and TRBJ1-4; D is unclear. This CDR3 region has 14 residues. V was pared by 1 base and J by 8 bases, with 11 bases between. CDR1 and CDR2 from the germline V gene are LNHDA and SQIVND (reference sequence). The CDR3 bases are TGTGCCAGTAGTATAGGAGGGCAACCCGAAAAACTGTTTTTT. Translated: CASSIGGQPEKLFF.

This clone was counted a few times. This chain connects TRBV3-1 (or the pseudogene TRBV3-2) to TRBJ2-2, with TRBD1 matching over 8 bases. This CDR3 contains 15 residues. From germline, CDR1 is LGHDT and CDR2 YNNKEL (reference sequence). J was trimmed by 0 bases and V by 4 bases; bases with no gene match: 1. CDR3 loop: CASSRDRTNTGELFF. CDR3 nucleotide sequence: TGTGCCAGCAGCCGGGACAGGACGAACACCGGGGAGCTGTTTTTT.

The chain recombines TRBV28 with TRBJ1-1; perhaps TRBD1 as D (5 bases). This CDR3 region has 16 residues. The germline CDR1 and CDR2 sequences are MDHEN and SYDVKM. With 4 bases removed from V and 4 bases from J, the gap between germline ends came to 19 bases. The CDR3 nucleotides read TGTGCCAGCAGTTCCCCGGGGGAGTTGAGAGCCACTGAAGCTTTCTTT. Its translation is CASSSPGELRATEAFF.

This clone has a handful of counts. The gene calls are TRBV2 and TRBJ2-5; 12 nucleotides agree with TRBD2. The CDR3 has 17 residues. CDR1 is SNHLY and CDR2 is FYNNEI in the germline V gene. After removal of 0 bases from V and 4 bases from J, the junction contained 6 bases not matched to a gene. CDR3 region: CASSEALAGGQGETQYF. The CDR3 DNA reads TGTGCCAGCAGTGAAGCCCTAGCGGGGGGGCAGGGAGAGACCCAGTACTTC.

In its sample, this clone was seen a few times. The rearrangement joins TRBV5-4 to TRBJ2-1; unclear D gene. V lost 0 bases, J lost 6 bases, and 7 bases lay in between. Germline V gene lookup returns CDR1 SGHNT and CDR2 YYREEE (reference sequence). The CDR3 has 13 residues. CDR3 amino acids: CASSLDFFNEQFF. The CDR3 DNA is TGTGCCAGCAGCTTGGACTTCTTCAATGAGCAGTTCTTC.

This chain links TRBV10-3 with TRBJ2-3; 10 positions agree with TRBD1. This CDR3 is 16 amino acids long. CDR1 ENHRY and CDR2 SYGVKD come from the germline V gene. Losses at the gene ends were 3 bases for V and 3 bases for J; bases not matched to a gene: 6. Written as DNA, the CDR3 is TGTGCCATCAGTGAAACCGGACAGGGGGGGACAGATACGCAGTATTTT. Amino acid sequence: CAISETGQGGTDTQYF.

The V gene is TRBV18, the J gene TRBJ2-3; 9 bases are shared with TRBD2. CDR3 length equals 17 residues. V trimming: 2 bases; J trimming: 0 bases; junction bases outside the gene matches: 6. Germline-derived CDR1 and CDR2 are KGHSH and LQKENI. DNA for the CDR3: TGTGCCAGCTCACCATTGGCTAGCGGGGATAGCACAGATACGCAGTATTTT. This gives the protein CASSPLASGDSTDTQYF.

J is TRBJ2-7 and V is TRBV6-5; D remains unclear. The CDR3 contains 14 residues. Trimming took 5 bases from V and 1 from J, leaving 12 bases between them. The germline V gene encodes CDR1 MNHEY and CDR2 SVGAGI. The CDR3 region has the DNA TGTGCCAGCAGTATCACGGGTGGATCCTACGAGCAGTACGTC. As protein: CASSITGGSYEQYV.

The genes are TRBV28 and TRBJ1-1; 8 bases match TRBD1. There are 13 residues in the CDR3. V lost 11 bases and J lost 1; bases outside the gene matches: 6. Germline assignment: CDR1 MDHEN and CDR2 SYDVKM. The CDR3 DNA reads TGTGCCCTAATGGGACAGGAGAACACTGAAGCTTTCTTT. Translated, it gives CALMGQENTEAFF.

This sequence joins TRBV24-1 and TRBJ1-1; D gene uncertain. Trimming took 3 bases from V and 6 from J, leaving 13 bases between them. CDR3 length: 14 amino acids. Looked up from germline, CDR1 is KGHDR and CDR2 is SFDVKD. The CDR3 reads CATSDAGEEAEAFF. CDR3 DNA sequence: TGTGCCACCAGTGATGCCGGGGAAGAGGCTGAAGCTTTCTTT.

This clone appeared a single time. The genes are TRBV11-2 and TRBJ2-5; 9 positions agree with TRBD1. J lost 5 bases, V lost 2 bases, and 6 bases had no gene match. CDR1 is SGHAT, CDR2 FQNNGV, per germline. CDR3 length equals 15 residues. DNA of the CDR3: TGTGCCAGCAGCTTATCGGGACAGGGTAGGGAGACCCAGTACTTC. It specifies CASSLSGQGRETQYF.

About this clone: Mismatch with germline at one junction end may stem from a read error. The DNA for the CDR3 is TGTGCCAGCAGTTCCCCGGGGGGGTCCCCCCCCTTC. It encodes CASSSPGGSPPF. The chain joins TRBV6-5 to TRBJ1-2, with D possibly being TRBD1 (5 bases). Germline V CDR1 and CDR2: MNHEY, SVGAGI. The CDR3 spans 12 residues.

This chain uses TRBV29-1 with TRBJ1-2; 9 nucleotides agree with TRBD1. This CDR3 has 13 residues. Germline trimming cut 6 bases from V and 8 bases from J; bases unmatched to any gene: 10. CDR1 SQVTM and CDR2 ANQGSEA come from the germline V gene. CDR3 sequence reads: CSVRRQGGEGYTF. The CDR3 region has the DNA TGCAGCGTCAGAAGACAGGGGGGTGAAGGCTACACCTTC.

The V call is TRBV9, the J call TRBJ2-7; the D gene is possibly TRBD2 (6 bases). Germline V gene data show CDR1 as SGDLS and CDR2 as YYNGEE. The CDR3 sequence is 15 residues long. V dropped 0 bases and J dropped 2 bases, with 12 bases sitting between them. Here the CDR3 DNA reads TGTGCCAGCAGCGTAGGCGGGACTTTTCCCTACGAGCAGTACTTC. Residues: CASSVGGTFPYEQYF.

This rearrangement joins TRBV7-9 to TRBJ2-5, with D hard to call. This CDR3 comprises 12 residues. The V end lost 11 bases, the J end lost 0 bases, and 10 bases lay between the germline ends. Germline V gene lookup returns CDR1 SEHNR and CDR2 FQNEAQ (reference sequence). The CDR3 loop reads CAVQNNQETQYF. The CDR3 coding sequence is TGTGCCGTCCAAAACAACCAAGAGACCCAGTACTTC.

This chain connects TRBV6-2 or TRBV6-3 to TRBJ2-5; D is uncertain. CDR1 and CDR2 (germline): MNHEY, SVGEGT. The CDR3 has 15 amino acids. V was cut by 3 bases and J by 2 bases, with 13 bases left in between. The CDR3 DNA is TGTGCCAGCAGTTATCAGTACGCCTCGCAAGAGACCCAGTACTTC. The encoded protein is CASSYQYASQETQYF.